The rows below give T cell receptor beta chains drawn from one sample of a study of siplizumab effects on memory and regulatory T cells. Profiled with immunoSEQ multiplex PCR; TCRdb holds only in-frame clones, not every one. The sample yields about 85,000 clones, 95% seen once. What was sequenced was CD8+ T cells sorted from blood. These receptor sequences come from a human donor in good health. CDR3s include the opening cysteine and the closing phenylalanine or tryptophan. The order of the fields is V gene, J gene, D gene, clone size, CDR3 DNA, CDR3 protein. D genes are given only for firm matches. A row's size may be missing; if present it is once, few, many or a size class.

>TRBV28|TRBJ2-5|.|.
TGTGCCAGCGGCCCTAAAAGGGGGACTCAAGAGACCCAGTACTTC
CASGPKRGTQETQYF
>TRBV5-8|TRBJ2-7|.|.
TGTGCCATCCCGTTAAGGGGGAGGGCCTCCGAGCAGTACTTC
CAIPLRGRASEQYF
>TRBV6-6|TRBJ2-5|.|once
TGTGCCAGCGGCCCCCTAGCTTATGAGACCCAGTACTTC
CASGPLAYETQYF
>TRBV10-3|TRBJ2-7|.|.
TGTGCCGCTCAGGGTCACCGGGACGGGGGTATAAGGCAGTACTTC
CAAQGHRDGGIRQYF
>TRBV5-6|TRBJ2-1|TRBD1|.
TGTGCCAGCAGCTTGAATGGGGACAGTGACAATGAGCAGTTCTTC
CASSLNGDSDNEQFF
>TRBV19|TRBJ2-3|.|.
TGTGCCAGTAGTATAGGTCCAGATACGCAGTATTTT
CASSIGPDTQYF
>TRBV30|TRBJ1-1|.|.
TGTGCCTGGAGTGTGAACACTGAAGCTTTCTTT
CAWSVNTEAFF
>TRBV9|TRBJ2-3|.|.
TGTGCCAGCACGGAGGACGGGGCTAGCACAGATACGCAGTATTTT
CASTEDGASTDTQYF
>TRBV19|TRBJ2-5|.|.
TGTGCCAGTAGTATGGCTAGCTGGGAGACCCAGTACTTC
CASSMASWETQYF
>TRBV27|TRBJ2-1|.|.
TGTGCCAGCAGTTTAACTGGGGAGGAGCAGTTCTTC
CASSLTGEEQFF
>TRBV21-1|TRBJ2-2|.|.
TGTGCCAGCAGCTGTTCCGGGGAGCTGTTTTTT
CASSCSGELFF
>TRBV7-9|TRBJ2-2|.|.
TGTGCCAGCAGCTTAGCGTCGGGAGTGGCCGGGGAGCTGTTTTTT
CASSLASGVAGELFF
>TRBV7-8|TRBJ2-7|.|medium-sized
TGTGCCAGCAGCCCCAGACCGAGCTCCTACGAGCAGTACTTC
CASSPRPSSYEQYF
>TRBV7-9|TRBJ1-1|.|.
TGTGCCAGCAGCTTAGTACTTGAAGCTTTCTTT
CASSLVLEAFF
>TRBV27|TRBJ2-7|.|.
TGTGCCAGCAGTTTATCCGGCTACTCCTACGAGCAGTACTTC
CASSLSGYSYEQYF
>TRBV7-6|TRBJ2-7|TRBD1|.
TGTGCCAGCAGCTTGCAGGACAGGAGTTCCGACGAGCAGTACTTC
CASSLQDRSSDEQYF
>TRBV7-6|TRBJ2-3|TRBD2|.
TGTGCCAGCAGCCCTACCGCTCTAGCGGAAGGGACAGATACGCAGTATTTT
CASSPTALAEGTDTQYF
>TRBV6-5|TRBJ2-7|.|.
TGTGCCAGCAGTTACTCAGCCCTCTACGAGCAGTACTTC
CASSYSALYEQYF
>TRBV7-3|TRBJ2-1|TRBD2|.
TGTGCCAGCAGCTTACTAGCGGGAGGGAACAATGAGCAGTTCTTC
CASSLLAGGNNEQFF
>TRBV27|TRBJ2-7|.|once
TGTGCCAGCAGTTTATCGACAGGATCCCCGCGAGAGCAGTACTTC
CASSLSTGSPREQYF
>TRBV11-2|TRBJ2-7|.|once
TGTGCCAGCAGCGTAGAATGGGGAACCTACGAGCAGTACTTC
CASSVEWGTYEQYF
>TRBV15|TRBJ1-1|.|.
TGTGCCACCAGCAGATTTCCCCGTTGGGAGATGAACACTGAAGCTTTCTTT
CATSRFPRWEMNTEAFF
>TRBV6-5|TRBJ1-5|.|.
TGTGCCAGCAGTCCAAATAGGGCATGGGATCAGCCCCAGCATTTT
CASSPNRAWDQPQHF
>TRBV5-6|TRBJ2-7|.|.
TGTGCCAGCAGCCGATCGCTTTACGAGCAGTACTTC
CASSRSLYEQYF
>TRBV30|TRBJ1-2|TRBD1|.
TGTGCCTGGAGTGTGGGCGGCAGGGGGTACTATGGCTACACCTTC
CAWSVGGRGYYGYTF
>TRBV19|TRBJ2-7|.|.
TGTGCCAGTAGTATAAGCTTCACTAGCTCCTACGAGCAGTACTTC
CASSISFTSSYEQYF
>TRBV11-2|TRBJ1-1|TRBD1|.
TGTGCCAGCAGCTTTCCACAGGGGTCCACTGAAGCTTTCTTT
CASSFPQGSTEAFF
>TRBV6-1|TRBJ1-2|.|.
TGTGCCAGCAGTGAATTGATTGGGCAGCCGATCTATGGCTACACCTTC
CASSELIGQPIYGYTF
>TRBV6-5|TRBJ2-5|.|.
TGTGCCAGCAGCGACATCGGGGGCCTACAAGAGACCCAGTACTTC
CASSDIGGLQETQYF
>TRBV30|TRBJ2-3|.|.
TGTGCCTGGACAGCAACGTCAGATACGCAGTATTTT
CAWTATSDTQYF
>TRBV27|TRBJ2-3|TRBD2|.
TGTGCCAGCAATCGGCTACGTCGGGGGGCAGATACGCAGTATTTT
CASNRLRRGADTQYF
>TRBV9|TRBJ2-3|.|.
TGTGCCAGCAGCATGGGGGATGTCACAGATACGCAGTATTTT
CASSMGDVTDTQYF
>TRBV4-2|TRBJ2-5|.|.
TGTGCCAGCAGCCAAGATATCGCTTCTCCAGAGACCCAGTACTTC
CASSQDIASPETQYF
>TRBV9|TRBJ2-3|TRBD2|.
TGTGCCAGCAGCGTAGTAGCGGGAGATACAGATACGCAGTATTTT
CASSVVAGDTDTQYF
>TRBV11-2|TRBJ2-1|TRBD2|.
TGTGCCAGCAGCTCCTACACTAGCGGGGCCTACAATGAGCAGTTCTTC
CASSSYTSGAYNEQFF
>TRBV27|TRBJ1-2|.|once
TGTGCCAGCAGTTTAGGGGTAGACTATGGCTACACCTTC
CASSLGVDYGYTF
>TRBV2|TRBJ2-2|.|once
TGTGCCAGCGAGGGACTCCTCAACACCGGGGAGCTGTTTTTT
CASEGLLNTGELFF
>TRBV27|TRBJ2-3|TRBD2|.
TGTGCCAGCACCCCCGTAAGGACTAGTGGCACAGATACGCAGTATTTT
CASTPVRTSGTDTQYF
>TRBV7-9|TRBJ2-5|.|once
TGTGCCAGCAGCCCTGGTGCTGGGACAGAGACCCAGTACTTC
CASSPGAGTETQYF
>TRBV5-4|TRBJ2-7|TRBD2|.
TGTGCCAGCAGCCAAAGACTAGCGGAATCCTACGAGCAGTACTTC
CASSQRLAESYEQYF
>TRBV7-9|TRBJ2-5|.|.
TGTGCCAGCAGCTTTATCCAAGAGACCCAGTACTTC
CASSFIQETQYF
>TRBV9|TRBJ2-1|.|.
TGTGCCAGCAGCGTTGACGGGACTGACAATGAGCAGTTCTTC
CASSVDGTDNEQFF
>TRBV7-9|TRBJ2-2|.|.
TGTGCCTCTAGGAGCACCGGGGAGCTGTTTTTT
CASRSTGELFF
>TRBV5-5|TRBJ2-7|.|.
TGTGCCAGCAGCTTGCTGGCTGAACAAACCTACGAGCAGTACTTC
CASSLLAEQTYEQYF
>TRBV7-9|TRBJ1-1|.|.
TGTGCCAGCAGCTTAGTCGCCAGCGGTGGGAACACTGAAGCTTTCTTT
CASSLVASGGNTEAFF
>TRBV27|TRBJ2-7|TRBD2|.
TGTGCCAGCAGTCCTGCGGGGGAAGTCTACGAGCAGTACTTC
CASSPAGEVYEQYF
>TRBV11-2|TRBJ2-5|.|.
TGTGCCAGCAGCTTAGGTACACGGGACCAAGAGACCCAGTACTTC
CASSLGTRDQETQYF
>TRBV27|TRBJ2-1|TRBD1|.
TGTGCCAGCAGTCGACAGGGCCCCGATGAGCAGTTCTTC
CASSRQGPDEQFF
>TRBV7-9|TRBJ2-4|.|.
TGTGCCAGCAGCCCCCGGGGCTGGGTAGCCAAAAACATTCAGTACTTC
CASSPRGWVAKNIQYF
>TRBV13|TRBJ2-1|.|.
TGTGCCAGCAGCTTAAGAACGGGAGATCGGGGCAATGAGCAGTTCTTC
CASSLRTGDRGNEQFF
>TRBV4-2|TRBJ1-4|TRBD1|.
TGTGCCAGCAGCCTGGGGACAGGGGGGAATGAAAAACTGTTTTTT
CASSLGTGGNEKLFF
>TRBV11-3|TRBJ2-5|.|.
TGTGCCAGCAGCTTAGAGCCGGTTAGAGAGACCCAGTACTTC
CASSLEPVRETQYF
>TRBV29-1|TRBJ2-6|TRBD2|.
TGCAGCGTTGAACCGGTCCGGGAGGCTGGGGCCAACGTCCTGACTTTC
CSVEPVREAGANVLTF
>TRBV5-4|TRBJ1-3|.|.
TGTGCCAGCAGCTGGGGGACTGATTCTGGAAACACCATATATTTT
CASSWGTDSGNTIYF
>TRBV7-3|TRBJ2-7|.|.
TGTGCCAGCAGCTTTCGACTTACCCGCTACGAGCAGTACTTC
CASSFRLTRYEQYF